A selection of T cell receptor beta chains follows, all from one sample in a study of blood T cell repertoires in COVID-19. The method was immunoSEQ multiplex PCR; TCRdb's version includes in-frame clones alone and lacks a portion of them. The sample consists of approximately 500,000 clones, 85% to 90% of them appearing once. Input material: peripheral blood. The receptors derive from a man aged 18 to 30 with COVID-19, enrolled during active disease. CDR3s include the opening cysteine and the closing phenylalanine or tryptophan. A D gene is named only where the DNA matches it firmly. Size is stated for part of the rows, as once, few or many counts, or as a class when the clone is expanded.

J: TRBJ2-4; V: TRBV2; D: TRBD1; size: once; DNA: TGTGCCAGCAGCTCGGGACAGGGGTACATTCAGTACTTC; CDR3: CASSSGQGYIQYF
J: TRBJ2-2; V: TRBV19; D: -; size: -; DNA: TGTGCCAGTAGTATGGTAGTCGGAGCTGCCGGGGAGCTGTTTTTT; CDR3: CASSMVVGAAGELFF
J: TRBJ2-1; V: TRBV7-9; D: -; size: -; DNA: TGTGCCAGCAGCTTAGGGGAGGTCCTGGGGGTGGGTGAGCAGTTCTTC; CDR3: CASSLGEVLGVGEQFF
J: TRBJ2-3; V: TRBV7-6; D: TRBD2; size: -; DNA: TGTGCCAGCAGCCCCCTGGGTGCTAGCGGGGGGTTCACAGATACGCAGTATTTT; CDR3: CASSPLGASGGFTDTQYF
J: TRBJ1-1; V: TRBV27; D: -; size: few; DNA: TGTGCCAGCAGTTTTCTGGCTGGGAACACTGAAGCTTTCTTT; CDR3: CASSFLAGNTEAFF
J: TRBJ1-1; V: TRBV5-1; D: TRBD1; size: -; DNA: TGCGCCAGCAGCTTAAAGGGGGCGAAAGAGACTGAAGCTTTCTTT; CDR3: CASSLKGAKETEAFF
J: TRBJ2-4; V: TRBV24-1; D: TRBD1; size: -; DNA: TGTGCCACCAGCCCCGGGACAGGAAACATTCAGTACTTC; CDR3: CATSPGTGNIQYF
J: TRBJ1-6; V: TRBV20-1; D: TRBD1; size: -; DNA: TGCAGTGCTAGTGGCGGGACAGGGGATTCACCCCTCCACTTT; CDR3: CSASGGTGDSPLHF
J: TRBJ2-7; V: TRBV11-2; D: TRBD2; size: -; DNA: TGTGCCAGCAGCTACCGGACTAGCGGCTACGAGCAGTACTTC; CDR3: CASSYRTSGYEQYF
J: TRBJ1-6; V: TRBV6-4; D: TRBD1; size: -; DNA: TGTGCCACCAGACAGGGGTCACGTTCACCCCTCCACTTT; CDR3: CATRQGSRSPLHF
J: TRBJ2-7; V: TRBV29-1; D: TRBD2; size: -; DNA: TGCAGCGTTGAAGAGACTAGCAGTTACGAGCAGTACTTC; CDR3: CSVEETSSYEQYF
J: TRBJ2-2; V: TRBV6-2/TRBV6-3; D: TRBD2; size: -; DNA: TGTGCCAGCAGTTACGAGGCTAGCGGGATACTAAGACCACAAACCTCCGGGGAGCTGTTTTTT; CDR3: CASSYEASGILRPQTSGELFF
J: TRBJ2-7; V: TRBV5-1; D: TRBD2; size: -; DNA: TGCGCCAGCAGCTACATAGCGGGAGGGGCCTACGAGCAGTACTTC; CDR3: CASSYIAGGAYEQYF
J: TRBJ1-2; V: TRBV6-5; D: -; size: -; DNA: TGTGCCAGCAGTTACTCGATAATGGGGGCGATCTATGGCTACACCTTC; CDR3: CASSYSIMGAIYGYTF
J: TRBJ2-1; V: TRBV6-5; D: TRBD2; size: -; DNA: TGTGCCAGCGGACTAGCGGGGCACAATGAGCAGTTCTTC; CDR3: CASGLAGHNEQFF
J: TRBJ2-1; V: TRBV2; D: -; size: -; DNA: TGTGCCAGCAGTGGAGAGACACCAGAGCAGTTCTTC; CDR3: CASSGETPEQFF